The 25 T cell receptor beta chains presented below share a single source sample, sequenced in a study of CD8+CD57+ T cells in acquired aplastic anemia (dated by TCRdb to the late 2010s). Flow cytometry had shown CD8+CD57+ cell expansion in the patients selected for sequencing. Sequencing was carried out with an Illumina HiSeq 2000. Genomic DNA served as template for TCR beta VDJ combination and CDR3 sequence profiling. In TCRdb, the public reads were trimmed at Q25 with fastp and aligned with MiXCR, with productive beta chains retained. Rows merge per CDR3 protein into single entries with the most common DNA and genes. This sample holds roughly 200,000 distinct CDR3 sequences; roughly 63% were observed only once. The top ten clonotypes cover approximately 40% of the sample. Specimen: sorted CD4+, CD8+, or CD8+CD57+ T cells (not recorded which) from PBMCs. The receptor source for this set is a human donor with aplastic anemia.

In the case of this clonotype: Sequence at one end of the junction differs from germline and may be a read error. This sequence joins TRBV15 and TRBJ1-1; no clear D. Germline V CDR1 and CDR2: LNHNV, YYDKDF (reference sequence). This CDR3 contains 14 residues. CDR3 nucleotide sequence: TGTGCCACCAGCAGAGAGGCGGTGAACACTGAAGTTTTCTTT. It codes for CATSREAVNTEVFF.

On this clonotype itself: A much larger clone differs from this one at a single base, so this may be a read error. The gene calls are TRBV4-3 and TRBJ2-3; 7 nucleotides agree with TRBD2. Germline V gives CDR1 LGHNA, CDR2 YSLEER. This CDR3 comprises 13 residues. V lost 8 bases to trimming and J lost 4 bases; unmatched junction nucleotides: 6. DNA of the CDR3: TGCGCCAGCGGCGAAACTAGCGCAGATACGCAGTATTTT. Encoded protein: CASGETSADTQYF.

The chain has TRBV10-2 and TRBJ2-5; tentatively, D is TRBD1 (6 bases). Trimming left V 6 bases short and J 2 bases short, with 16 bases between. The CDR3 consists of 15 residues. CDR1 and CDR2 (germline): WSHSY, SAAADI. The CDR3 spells CASSYTQGDQETQYF. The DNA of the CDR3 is TGCGCCAGCAGCTACACACAGGGAGATCAAGAGACCCAGTACTTC.

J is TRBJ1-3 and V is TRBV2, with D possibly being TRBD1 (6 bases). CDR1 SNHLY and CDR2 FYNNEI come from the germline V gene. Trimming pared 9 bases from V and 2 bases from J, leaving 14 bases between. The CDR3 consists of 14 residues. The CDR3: CASVWGAPGNTIYF. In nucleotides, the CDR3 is TGTGCCAGTGTGTGGGGGGCTCCTGGAAACACCATATATTTT.

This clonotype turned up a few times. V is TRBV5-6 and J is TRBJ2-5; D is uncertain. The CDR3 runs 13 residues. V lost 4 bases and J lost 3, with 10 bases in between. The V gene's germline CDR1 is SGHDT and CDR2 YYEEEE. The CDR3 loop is CASSVDLKETQYF. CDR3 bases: TGTGCCAGCAGCGTAGACTTGAAAGAGACCCAGTACTTC.

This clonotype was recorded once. This CDR3 reads CASRPGGSSYNEQFF. As DNA, the CDR3 is TGTGCCAGCAGGCCCGGGGGGAGCTCCTACAATGAGCAGTTCTTC. The chain couples TRBV5-4 to TRBJ2-1, with TRBD2 matching 7 bases. Germline V gene lookup returns CDR1 SGHNT and CDR2 YYREEE (reference sequence). The CDR3 contains 15 residues. The ends lost 5 bases at V and 0 bases at J; junction bases unmatched: 5.

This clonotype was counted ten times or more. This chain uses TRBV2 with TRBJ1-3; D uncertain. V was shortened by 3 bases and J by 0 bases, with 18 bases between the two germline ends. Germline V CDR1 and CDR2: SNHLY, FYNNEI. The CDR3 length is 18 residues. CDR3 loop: CASSDWIGGKSSGNTIYF. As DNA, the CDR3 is TGTGCCAGCAGTGATTGGATTGGCGGCAAGAGCTCTGGAAACACCATATATTTT.

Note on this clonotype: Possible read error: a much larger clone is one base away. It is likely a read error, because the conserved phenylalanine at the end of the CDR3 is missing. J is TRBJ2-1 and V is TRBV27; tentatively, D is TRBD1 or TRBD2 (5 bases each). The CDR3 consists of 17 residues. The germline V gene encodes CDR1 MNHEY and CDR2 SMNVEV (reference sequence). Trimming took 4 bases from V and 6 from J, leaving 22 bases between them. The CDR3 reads CASSSVAGTYLGNEQFS. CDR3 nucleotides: TGTGCCAGCAGTTCCGTGGCCGGGACCTACCTTGGCAATGAGCAGTTCTCC.

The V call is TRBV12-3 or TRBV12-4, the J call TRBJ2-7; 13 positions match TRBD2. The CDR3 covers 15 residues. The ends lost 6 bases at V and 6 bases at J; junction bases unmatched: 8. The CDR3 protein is CASRPLAGGPLEQYF. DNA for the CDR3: TGTGCCAGCAGGCCACTAGCGGGGGGGCCCCTCGAGCAGTACTTC.

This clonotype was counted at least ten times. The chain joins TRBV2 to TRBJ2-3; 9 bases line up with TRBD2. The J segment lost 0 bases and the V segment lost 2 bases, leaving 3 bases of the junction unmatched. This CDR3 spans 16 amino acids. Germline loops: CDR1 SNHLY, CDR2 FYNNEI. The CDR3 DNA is TGTGCCAGCAGTGAAAACGCGGGGGGGAGCACAGATACGCAGTATTTT. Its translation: CASSENAGGSTDTQYF.

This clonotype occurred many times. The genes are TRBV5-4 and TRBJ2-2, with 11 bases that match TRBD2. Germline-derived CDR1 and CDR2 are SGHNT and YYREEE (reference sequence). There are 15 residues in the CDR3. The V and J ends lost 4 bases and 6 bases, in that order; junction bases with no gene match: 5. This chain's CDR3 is CASSVGLAVSGELFF. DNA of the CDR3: TGTGCCAGCAGCGTGGGACTAGCGGTTTCCGGGGAGCTGTTTTTT.

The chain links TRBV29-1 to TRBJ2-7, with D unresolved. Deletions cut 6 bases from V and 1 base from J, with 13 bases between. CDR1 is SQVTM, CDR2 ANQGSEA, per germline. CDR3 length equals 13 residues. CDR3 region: CSVVLEVSYEQYF. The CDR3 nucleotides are TGCAGCGTGGTTTTGGAAGTGTCCTACGAGCAGTACTTC.

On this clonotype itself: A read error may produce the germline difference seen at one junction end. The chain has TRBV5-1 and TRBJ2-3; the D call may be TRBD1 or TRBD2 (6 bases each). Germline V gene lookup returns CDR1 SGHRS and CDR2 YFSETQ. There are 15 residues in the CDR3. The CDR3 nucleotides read TGTGCCAGCAGCTTGGAGGGGGTGGAATCAGATACGCAGTATTTT. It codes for CASSLEGVESDTQYF.

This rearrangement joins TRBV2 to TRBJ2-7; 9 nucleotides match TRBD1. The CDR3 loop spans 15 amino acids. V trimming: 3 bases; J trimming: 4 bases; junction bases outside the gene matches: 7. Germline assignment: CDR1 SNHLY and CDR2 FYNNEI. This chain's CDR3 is CASSDPGTGLYEQYF. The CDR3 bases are TGTGCCAGCAGTGACCCCGGGACAGGGTTATACGAGCAGTACTTC.

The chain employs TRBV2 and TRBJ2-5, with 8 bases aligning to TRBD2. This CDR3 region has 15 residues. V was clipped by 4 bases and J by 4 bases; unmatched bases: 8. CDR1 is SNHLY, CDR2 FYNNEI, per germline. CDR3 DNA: TGTGCCAGCAGTGCAATAGCGGGGTTGAGAGAGACCCAGTACTTC. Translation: CASSAIAGLRETQYF.

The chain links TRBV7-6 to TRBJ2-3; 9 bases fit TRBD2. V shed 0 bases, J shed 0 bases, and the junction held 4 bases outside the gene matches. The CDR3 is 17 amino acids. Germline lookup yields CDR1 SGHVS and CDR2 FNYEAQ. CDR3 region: CASSLAGGRGSTDTQYF. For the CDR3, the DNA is TGTGCCAGCAGCTTAGCCGGCGGGAGGGGGAGCACAGATACGCAGTATTTT.

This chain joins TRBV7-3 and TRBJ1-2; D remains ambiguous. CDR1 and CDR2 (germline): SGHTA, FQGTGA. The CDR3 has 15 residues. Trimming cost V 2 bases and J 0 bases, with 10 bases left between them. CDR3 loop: CASSLEVISNYGYTF. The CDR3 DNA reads TGTGCCAGCAGCTTAGAGGTAATCTCTAACTATGGCTACACCTTC.

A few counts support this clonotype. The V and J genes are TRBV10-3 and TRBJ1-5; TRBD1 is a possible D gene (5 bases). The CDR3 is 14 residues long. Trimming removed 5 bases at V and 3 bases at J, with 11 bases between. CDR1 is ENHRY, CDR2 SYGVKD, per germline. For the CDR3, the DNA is TGTGCCATCAGTCCAGACAGCATCAATCAGCCCCAGCATTTT. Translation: CAISPDSINQPQHF.

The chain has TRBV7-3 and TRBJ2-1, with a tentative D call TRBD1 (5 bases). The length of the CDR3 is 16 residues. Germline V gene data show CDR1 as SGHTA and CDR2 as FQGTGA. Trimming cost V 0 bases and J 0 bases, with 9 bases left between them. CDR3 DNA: TGTGCCAGCAGCTTAACGGCAGACAGCTCCTACAATGAGCAGTTCTTC. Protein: CASSLTADSSYNEQFF.

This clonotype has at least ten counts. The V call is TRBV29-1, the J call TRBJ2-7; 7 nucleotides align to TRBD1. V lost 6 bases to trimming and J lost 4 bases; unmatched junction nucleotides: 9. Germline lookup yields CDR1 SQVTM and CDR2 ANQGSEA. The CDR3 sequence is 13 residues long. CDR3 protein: CSVRTGTGYEQYF. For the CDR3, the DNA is TGCAGCGTCCGGACAGGCACGGGATACGAGCAGTACTTC.

This CDR3 reads CASSHSGDRTDTQYF. For the CDR3, the DNA is TGTGCCAGCAGCCATTCAGGAGACCGCACAGATACGCAGTATTTT. This sequence joins TRBV11-3 and TRBJ2-3; no clear D gene. Trimming removed 5 bases at V and 1 base at J, with 13 bases between. The CDR3 contains 15 residues. Per germline, CDR1 SGHNT and CDR2 YENEEA. Looking up the rest from reference TRBV11-3 and TRBJ2-3 gives the full variable domain: EAGVVQSPRYKIIEKKQPVAFWCNPISGHNTLYWYLQNLGQGPELLIRYENEEAVDDSQLPKDRFSAERLKGVDSTLKIQPAELGDSAVYLCASSHSGDRTDTQYFGPGTRLTVL.

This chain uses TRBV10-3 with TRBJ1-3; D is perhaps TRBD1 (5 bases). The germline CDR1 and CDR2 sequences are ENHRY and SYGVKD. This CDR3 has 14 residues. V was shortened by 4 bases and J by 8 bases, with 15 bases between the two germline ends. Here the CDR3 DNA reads TGTGCCATCAGTGCGGGGCAGGGTTGGGACACCATATATTTT. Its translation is CAISAGQGWDTIYF.

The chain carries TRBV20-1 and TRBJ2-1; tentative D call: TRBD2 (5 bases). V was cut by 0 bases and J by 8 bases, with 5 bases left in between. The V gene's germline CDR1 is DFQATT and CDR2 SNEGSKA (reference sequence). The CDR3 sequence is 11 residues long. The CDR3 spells CSARDSDEQFF. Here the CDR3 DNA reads TGCAGTGCTAGAGATAGCGATGAGCAGTTCTTC.

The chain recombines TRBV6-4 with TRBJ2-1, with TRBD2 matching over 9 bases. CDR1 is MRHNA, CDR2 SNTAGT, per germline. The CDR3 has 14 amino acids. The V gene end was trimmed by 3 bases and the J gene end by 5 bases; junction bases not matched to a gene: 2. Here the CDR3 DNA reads TGTGCCAGCAGTGAGCGGGGGGGTAACAATGAGCAGTTCTTC. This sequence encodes CASSERGGNNEQFF.

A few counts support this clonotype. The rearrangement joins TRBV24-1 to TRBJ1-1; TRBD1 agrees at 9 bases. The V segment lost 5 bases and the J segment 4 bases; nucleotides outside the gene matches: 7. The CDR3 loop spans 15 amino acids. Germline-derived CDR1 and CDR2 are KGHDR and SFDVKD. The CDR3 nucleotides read TGTGCCACCAGTGTCCCGGACAGGGGAGGCACTGAAGCTTTCTTT. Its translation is CATSVPDRGGTEAFF.